What follows are 16 T cell receptor beta chains derived from one specimen sequenced in a study of blood T cell repertoires in COVID-19. Clones were sequenced by immunoSEQ multiplex PCR, and TCRdb holds only the in-frame ones, with some missing. The repertoire holds fewer than 300,000 clones, approximately 80% seen once, with 5% in the top ten. The material sequenced was PBMCs or T cells enriched from blood (not recorded which). These receptors were collected from a man aged 40-49 years who had been exposed to COVID-19.

This clone has more than one count but fewer than ten. The chain is built from TRBV4-2 and TRBJ1-1; tentatively, D is TRBD1 (5 bases). CDR1 is LGHNA, CDR2 YNFKEQ, per germline. This CDR3 contains 12 residues. V lost 2 bases, J lost 4 bases, and 5 bases lay in between. CDR3 loop: CASSQQGTEAFF. CDR3 in DNA: TGTGCCAGCAGCCAACAGGGCACTGAAGCTTTCTTT.

This sequence joins TRBV6-1 and TRBJ1-3; 9 bases align to TRBD1. With 2 bases clipped from V and 2 bases from J, the junction kept 4 bases outside the gene matches. Germline V gives CDR1 MNHNS, CDR2 SASEGT. This CDR3 has 16 residues. The CDR3 sequence: CASSEKDRGAGNTIYF. The CDR3 bases are TGTGCCAGCAGTGAAAAGGACAGGGGTGCTGGAAACACCATATATTTT.

Worth noting for this clone: Within the sample, other DNA sequences also encode this same CDR3. This sequence joins TRBV27 and TRBJ1-2, with 10 bases matching TRBD1. The length of the CDR3 is 14 residues. The trim removed 5 bases at V and 4 bases at J, leaving 4 bases unmatched. The germline V gene encodes CDR1 MNHEY and CDR2 SMNVEV (reference sequence). The CDR3 loop reads CASSLTGGVYGYTF. Here the CDR3 DNA reads TGTGCCAGCAGTCTGACAGGGGGCGTCTATGGCTACACCTTC.

This sequence joins TRBV9 and TRBJ2-5, with TRBD1 identical over 7 bases. Germline V lookup: CDR1 SGDLS, CDR2 YYNGEE. CDR3 length: 15 amino acids. With 4 bases clipped from V and 2 bases from J, the junction kept 8 bases outside the gene matches. CDR3 DNA sequence: TGTGCCAGCAGCAAAACACCACAGGGGCAAGAGACCCAGTACTTC. Protein product: CASSKTPQGQETQYF.

The chain recombines TRBV25-1 with TRBJ1-1; D is possibly TRBD1 (6 bases). Trimming removed 7 bases at V and 11 bases at J, with 14 bases between. Germline V gene data show CDR1 as MGHDK and CDR2 as SYGVNS. This CDR3 contains 11 residues. CDR3 region: CASTEGGPAFF. DNA for the CDR3: TGTGCCAGCACCGAGGGGGGGCCGGCTTTCTTT.

This chain uses TRBV9 with TRBJ2-1; D may be TRBD2 (6 bases). The CDR3 spans 15 residues. Trimming removed 4 bases from V and 8 bases from J, with 19 bases in between. Germline assignment: CDR1 SGDLS and CDR2 YYNGEE. The CDR3 bases are TGTGCCAGCAGCCATAGCGGAGGAGGTGGGGATGAGCAGTTCTTC. Its protein is CASSHSGGGGDEQFF.

This chain links TRBV3-1 (or the pseudogene TRBV3-2) with TRBJ2-5, with D perhaps TRBD2 (7 bases). CDR1 is LGHDT, CDR2 YNNKEL, per germline (reference sequence). The CDR3 is 14 amino acids. Trimming stripped 4 bases from V and 5 bases from J, with 14 bases between. CDR3 coding DNA: TGTGCCAGCAGCCGCCCCGGGGGGCAGGAGACCCAGTACTTC. It codes for CASSRPGGQETQYF.

The chain couples TRBV18 to TRBJ2-1, with 8 bases identical to TRBD1. CDR1 and CDR2 (germline): KGHSH, LQKENI. The J segment lost 2 bases and the V segment lost 9 bases, leaving 3 bases of the junction unmatched. The CDR3 extends over 13 amino acids. This chain's CDR3 is CASSTGAYNEQFF. The CDR3 DNA reads as TGTGCCAGTTCGACAGGGGCCTACAATGAGCAGTTCTTC.

There are a few counts of this clone. V gene TRBV13 combines with J gene TRBJ1-5; the D gene is possibly TRBD1 (6 bases). Per germline, CDR1 PRHDT and CDR2 FYEKMQ (reference sequence). The length of the CDR3 is 17 residues. Deletions cut 0 bases from V and 1 base from J, with 13 bases between. For the CDR3, the DNA is TGTGCCAGCAGCTTAGGCCGGGGGGCTAGGAGCAATCAGCCCCAGCATTTT. It encodes CASSLGRGARSNQPQHF.

The chain combines TRBV6-1 with TRBJ1-1; D ambiguous. The germline V and J ends were trimmed by 1 base and 4 bases, with 7 bases remaining between them. The CDR3 length is 13 residues. Germline assignment: CDR1 MNHNS and CDR2 SASEGT. The CDR3 DNA follows: TGTGCCAGCAGTGAAGATCCGTCCACTGAAGCTTTCTTT. It yields the protein CASSEDPSTEAFF.

This chain links TRBV19 with TRBJ1-1; D is uncertain. Germline loops: CDR1 LNHDA, CDR2 SQIVND (reference sequence). V shed 7 bases and J shed 2 bases, with 11 bases lying between them. The CDR3 has 13 amino acids. CDR3 coding DNA: TGTGCCAGTAAATGGGTGGGCAACACTGAAGCTTTCTTT. Translation: CASKWVGNTEAFF.

The chain links TRBV5-1 to TRBJ1-5, with a weak D call TRBD1 (6 bases). Germline V lookup: CDR1 SGHRS, CDR2 YFSETQ. Trimming shortened V by 7 bases and J by 1 base, and 15 bases separated the two germline ends. The CDR3 length is 15 residues. CDR3 sequence: CASHPGARSNQPQHF. The CDR3, as DNA: TGCGCCAGCCACCCAGGGGCACGGAGCAATCAGCCCCAGCATTTT.

The chain links TRBV25-1 to TRBJ2-3, with 10 bases fitting TRBD2. Trimming removed 4 bases from V and 0 bases from J; junction bases left unmatched: 4. CDR3 length equals 16 residues. Germline CDR1 MGHDK, CDR2 SYGVNS. CDR3 loop: CASSASGSTSTDTQYF. The CDR3 DNA sequence: TGTGCCAGCAGTGCTAGCGGGAGCACTAGCACAGATACGCAGTATTTT.

The chain recombines TRBV24-1 with TRBJ2-1; 7 nucleotides agree with TRBD1. The CDR3 length is 18 residues. In germline, CDR1 is KGHDR, CDR2 SFDVKD. V was clipped by 3 bases and J by 0 bases; unmatched bases: 10. CDR3 region: CATSDETDRLSSYNEQFF. The DNA for the CDR3 is TGTGCCACCAGTGATGAGACGGACAGGTTAAGCTCCTACAATGAGCAGTTCTTC.

The J gene is TRBJ1-5, the V gene TRBV6-5, with a possible D match to TRBD1 (5 bases). This CDR3 spans 15 amino acids. The V and J ends lost 6 bases and 5 bases respectively, with 17 bases between them. CDR1 and CDR2 (germline): MNHEY, SVGAGI. CDR3 loop: CASSRSGGADQPQHF. The DNA of the CDR3 is TGTGCCAGCAGCCGGTCCGGAGGGGCGGATCAGCCCCAGCATTTT.

The genes are TRBV3-1 (or the pseudogene TRBV3-2) and TRBJ2-7, with a possible D match to TRBD2 (6 bases). CDR1 LGHDT and CDR2 YNNKEL come from the germline V gene (reference sequence). Trimming stripped 1 base from V and 7 bases from J, with 17 bases between. The CDR3 extends over 15 amino acids. DNA of the CDR3: TGTGCCAGCAGCCAAGGAGGCGCGGGTGGGAGGGAGCAGTACTTC. It specifies CASSQGGAGGREQYF.